The subject of this entry is one TCR beta chain. This record belongs to a study of long-term antiretroviral therapy in people with HIV. The CDR3 loop spans 13 amino acids. The ends were cut back, 6 bases at V and 6 bases at J, with 15 bases in the middle. Germline V gene data show CDR1 as LNHDA and CDR2 as SQIVND (reference sequence). A v3.0 immunoSEQ assay was performed at survey level. Roughly 35,000-55,000 T-cell genomes per sample were the sequencing target. Assay used: immunoSEQ multiplex PCR; TCRdb lists only in-frame clones, some missing. The repertoire consists of more than 15,000 clones, with approximately 71% occurring once and the leading ten covering roughly 15%.

Sequencing used unsorted PBMCs, obtained 1.5 years before starting antiretroviral therapy. This rearrangement joins TRBV19 to TRBJ2-7, with a tentative D call TRBD1 (6 bases). The receptor was isolated from a woman aged 50 to 65 with HIV. CDR3 region: CASSLGGSGEQYV. CDR3 DNA: TGTGCCAGTAGCCTAGGGGGAAGTGGCGAGCAGTACGTC.